A single T cell receptor (beta chain) is shown here with its context. Antigen unknown. With 4 bases removed from V and 0 bases from J, the gap between germline ends came to 7 bases. The length of the CDR3 is 15 residues. Germline CDR1 MGHRA, CDR2 YSYEKL. Terminally differentiated effector memory CD45RA+ cells were left out of the naive CD8 fraction, which was CD45RO-negative and positively selected for CCR7. The study drew its donors from healthy HIV-negative adults without recent acute infections or vaccinations. The assay was run at deep level. How the authors handled the data: Junction-only sequences without quality scores came from ImmunoSEQ, so filtering differed. Method: immunoSEQ multiplex PCR; TCRdb's copy keeps in-frame clones and lacks some. The DNA gave D and trimming, while V, J and clone size come from that table. This sample has more than 2 million clones, with 90% to 95% found just once.

The data originate from a study of shared clonotypes between healthy human individuals. The study, taken as a whole, reports: It was observed that 5% to 6% of naive CD4 clonotypes were shared across four donors.

The origin of this receptor is a man aged 18 to 30 in good health. Some clones in this sample may be carry-over from other donors' samples. The chain joins TRBV4-1 to TRBJ2-6; possible D gene TRBD2, 6 bases. The material sequenced was naive CD8+ T cells from PBMCs. For the CDR3, the DNA is TGCGCCAGCAGCCGAGCGGGCTCTGGGGCCAACGTCCTGACTTTC. Encoded protein: CASSRAGSGANVLTF.